This section outlines one T cell receptor (beta chain) sequence together with its context. As yet, its antigen is unknown. The data originate from a study of STAT5B mutations in CD4+ large granular lymphocyte leukemia. General study points: TRBV06-family usage was enriched in top patient clones (8/27) versus controls (2/35). The CD4+ versus CD8+ T-LGLL clonality difference may reflect limited sample size. Main leukemic clonotypes were patient-specific, but more than 20% appeared at low frequency elsewhere.

Looked up from germline, CDR1 is SGHTA and CDR2 is FQGNSA. The length of the CDR3 is 13 residues. Trimming took off 2 bases at V and 0 bases at J, with 4 bases between the two ends. TCRdb keeps only in-frame clones here, not all; method: immunoSEQ multiplex PCR. This sample has about 21,000 clones, with more than 65% found just once. The rearrangement joins TRBV7-2 to TRBJ1-1; D remains unclear. Input material: CD4+ T cells from blood buffy coats. The clonotype comes from a human donor in good health. The CDR3 loop reads CASSLRMNTEAFF. CDR3 in DNA: TGTGCCAGCAGCTTAAGGATGAACACTGAAGCTTTCTTT.